A selection of T cell receptor beta chains follows, all from one sample in a study of response to subunit inactivated influenza vaccine. TCRdb processed the RT-PCR reads anew with MiXCR; each CDR3 protein has one entry. Among around 600,000 distinct CDR3 sequences, roughly 10% were seen once, and the ten largest hold approximately 10%. The same data also contributed to another study, on T cells expressing NK-cell markers.

The specimen comprised PBMCs from blood, sampled on the day of vaccination. The receptors here all came from a man aged 45-60 years who received an inactivated influenza vaccine. The CDR3 runs from the conserved cysteine through the conserved F or W. The D gene is left open where the match is weak. Clone size, where shown, is once, few, many, or a class for clones that have expanded.

TRBV2	TRBJ2-7	-	many	TGTGCCAGCAGTACCCAGGGCGGCGCCCCCCAGCAGTACTTC	CASSTQGGAPQQYF
TRBV7-3	TRBJ2-1	TRBD2	many	TGTGCCAGTGGGACAGGAGCGGGAGGGAAGTTCTTC	CASGTGAGGKFF
TRBV10-2	TRBJ2-3	TRBD1	many	TGCGCCAGCAGTCAGGGGGCCACAGATACGCAGTATTTT	CASSQGATDTQYF
TRBV4-3	TRBJ2-7	TRBD1	-	TGCGCCAGCAGCCCTGGGGACAGGTTGTCAGGCGAGCAGTACTTC	CASSPGDRLSGEQYF
TRBV7-9	TRBJ2-7	TRBD1	many	TGTGCCAGCAGCTTGGGGGACAGCCGAGTCGAGCAGTACTTC	CASSLGDSRVEQYF
TRBV12-5	TRBJ2-1	TRBD2	-	TGTGCTAGTGGTACCGGTACGGTAGCGGGGGGGCTAAATGAGCAGTTCTTC	CASGTGTVAGGLNEQFF
TRBV4-3	TRBJ2-7	TRBD2	many	TGCGCCAGCAGCCAAGATAGTTCGGGGGGCGAGCAGTACTTC	CASSQDSSGGEQYF
TRBV7-2	TRBJ2-3	-	-	TGTGCCAGCAGCCAGGAAGGTTCCCGCACAGATACGCAGTATTTT	CASSQEGSRTDTQYF
TRBV5-1	TRBJ2-2	TRBD1	few	TGCGCCAGCGGGGACAGGGACACCGGGGAGCTGTTTTTT	CASGDRDTGELFF
TRBV6-5	TRBJ2-2	-	few	TGTGCCAGCAGTTACGACCCTACCGGGGAGCTGTTTTTT	CASSYDPTGELFF
TRBV5-1	TRBJ1-2	-	few	TGCGCCAGCAGCTTGGATAGGGAGGGCTACACCTTC	CASSLDREGYTF
TRBV6-5	TRBJ2-7	TRBD2	-	TGTGCCAGCAGTTACCTGGCGGGAGACGTATACGAGCAGTACTTC	CASSYLAGDVYEQYF
TRBV20-1	TRBJ1-4	-	-	TGCAGTGCTACCAGGGGTTCGACTAATGAAAAACTGTTTTTT	CSATRGSTNEKLFF
TRBV6-2/TRBV6-3	TRBJ2-1	TRBD2	few	TGTGCCAGCAGTTACTCCGGGACTAGCGGGAGTATGGATGAGCAGTTCTTC	CASSYSGTSGSMDEQFF
TRBV28	TRBJ2-7	TRBD1	-	TGTGCCAGCAGCTCAACGACAGGGCGATACGAGCAGTACTTC	CASSSTTGRYEQYF
TRBV7-2	TRBJ2-3	-	-	TGTGCCAGCAGCTTGAACCAGGTCTTGCAGTATTTT	CASSLNQVLQYF
TRBV11-2	TRBJ2-2	-	-	TGTGCCAGCAGCTTATATTACACCGGGGAGCTGTTTTTT	CASSLYYTGELFF
TRBV5-6	TRBJ2-7	-	-	TGTGCCAGCAGCTCTCCGTTCGATTCCTACGAGCAGTACTTC	CASSSPFDSYEQYF
TRBV20-1	TRBJ1-2	TRBD1	few	TGCAGTGCTAGACCGGACAGGGGACGGTATGGCTACACCTTC	CSARPDRGRYGYTF
TRBV18	TRBJ2-7	TRBD1	few	TGTGCCAGCTCCGGACGGACAGGGCAGGCCGAGCAGTACTTC	CASSGRTGQAEQYF
TRBV5-1	TRBJ1-2	-	many	TGCGCCAGCAGCTTGGACGCTGGCTATGGCTACACCTTC	CASSLDAGYGYTF
TRBV7-9	TRBJ2-7	-	-	TGTGCCAGCAGCTTAGCGGCCAACAGGGAGAGCGAGCAGTACTTC	CASSLAANRESEQYF
TRBV5-1	TRBJ1-1	-	few	TGCGCCAGCAGATTAGCCCACGGGAACACTGAAGCTTTCTTT	CASRLAHGNTEAFF
TRBV9	TRBJ2-3	-	few	TGTGCCAGCAGCGTAGGTTTGTCAACAATTGGGTTAACTAGCACAGATACGCAGTATTTT	CASSVGLSTIGLTSTDTQYF
TRBV20-1	TRBJ2-6	-	-	TGCAGTGCGTATAAAACAGGGTCTGGGGCCAACGTCCTGACTTTC	CSAYKTGSGANVLTF
TRBV15	TRBJ2-1	-	few	TGTGCCACCAGCAGAGAAAAGGCAGGTGCCTACAATGAGCAGTTCTTC	CATSREKAGAYNEQFF
TRBV6-1	TRBJ2-2	-	few	TGTGCCAGCAGATCGGGCGCCGGGGAGCTGTTTTTT	CASRSGAGELFF